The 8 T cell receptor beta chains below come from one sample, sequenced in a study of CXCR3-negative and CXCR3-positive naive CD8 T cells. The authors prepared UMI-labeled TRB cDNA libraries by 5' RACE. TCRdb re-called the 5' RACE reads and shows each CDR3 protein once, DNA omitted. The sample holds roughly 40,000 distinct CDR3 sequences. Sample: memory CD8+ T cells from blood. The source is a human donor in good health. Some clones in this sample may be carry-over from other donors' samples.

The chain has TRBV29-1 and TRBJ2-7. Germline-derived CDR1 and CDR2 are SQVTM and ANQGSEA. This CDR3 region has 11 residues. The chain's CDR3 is CSVEWGYEQYF.

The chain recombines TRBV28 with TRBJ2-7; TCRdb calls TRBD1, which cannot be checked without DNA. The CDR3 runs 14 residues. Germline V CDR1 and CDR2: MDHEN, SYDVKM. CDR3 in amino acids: CASSPRTGSYEQYF.

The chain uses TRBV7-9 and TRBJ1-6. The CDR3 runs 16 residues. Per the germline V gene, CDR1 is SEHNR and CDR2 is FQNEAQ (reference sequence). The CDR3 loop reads CASSLRQSSYNSPLHF.

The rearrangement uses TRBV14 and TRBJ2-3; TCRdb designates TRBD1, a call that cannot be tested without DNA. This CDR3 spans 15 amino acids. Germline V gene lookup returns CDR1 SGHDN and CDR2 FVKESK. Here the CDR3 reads CASSQAGRGADTQYF.

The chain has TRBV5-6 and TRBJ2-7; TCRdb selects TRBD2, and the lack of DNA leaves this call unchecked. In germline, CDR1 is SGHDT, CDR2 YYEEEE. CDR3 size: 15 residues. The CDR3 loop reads CASSLYGSPPYEQYF. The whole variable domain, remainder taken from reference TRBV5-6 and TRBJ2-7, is DAGVTQSPTHLIKTRGQQVTLRCSPKSGHDTVSWYQQALGQGPQFIFQYYEEEERQRGNFPDRFSGHQFPNYSSELNVNALLLGDSALYLCASSLYGSPPYEQYFGPGTRLTVT.

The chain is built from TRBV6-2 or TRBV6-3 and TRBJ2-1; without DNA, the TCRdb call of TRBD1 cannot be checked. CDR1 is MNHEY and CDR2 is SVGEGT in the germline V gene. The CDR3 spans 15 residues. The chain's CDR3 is CASSYLRGAGNEQFF.

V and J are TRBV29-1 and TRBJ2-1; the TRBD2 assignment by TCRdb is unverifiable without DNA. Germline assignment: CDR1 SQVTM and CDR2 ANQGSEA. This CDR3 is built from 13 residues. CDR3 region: CSVPTSGNNEQFF.

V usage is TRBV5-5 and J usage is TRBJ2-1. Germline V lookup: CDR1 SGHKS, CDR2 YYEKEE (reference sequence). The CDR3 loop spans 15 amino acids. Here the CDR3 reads CASSLGESSYNEQFF.